The 10 T cell receptor beta chains presented below share a single source sample, sequenced in a study of OX40 agonist ivuxolimab in advanced cancers. TCRdb's copy holds only in-frame clones and misses some; the assay was immunoSEQ multiplex PCR. The repertoire holds tens of thousands of clones, around nine tenths seen once, with approximately 0.55% in the top ten. The input for sequencing was CD4+ or CD8+ T cells sorted from blood, taken in a trial of the OX40 agonist ivuxolimab. The source of these receptors is an adult with an advanced solid tumor such as melanoma, head and neck, liver or kidney cancer.

This clone was observed a single time. J is TRBJ2-5 and V is TRBV5-5, with 9 bases matching TRBD1. The V and J ends lost 5 bases and 2 bases, in that order; junction bases with no gene match: 4. The CDR3 has 14 residues. CDR1 and CDR2 (germline): SGHKS, YYEKEE (reference sequence). The CDR3 loop reads CASSSGQGQETQYF. The DNA of the CDR3 is TGTGCCAGCAGTTCGGGACAGGGTCAAGAGACCCAGTACTTC.

The chain recombines TRBV6-1 with TRBJ1-1; D is unresolved. This CDR3 is built from 12 residues. V was trimmed by 5 bases and J by 4 bases, leaving 8 bases between them. CDR1 and CDR2 from the germline V gene are MNHNS and SASEGT. The CDR3 bases are TGTGCCAGCAGTACCAGTCCCACTGAAGCTTTCTTT. Translation: CASSTSPTEAFF.

This chain links TRBV28 with TRBJ2-5; D is unclear. Germline CDR1 MDHEN, CDR2 SYDVKM. V was cut by 3 bases and J by 5 bases, with 13 bases left in between. The CDR3 loop spans 14 amino acids. As DNA, the CDR3 is TGTGCCAGCAGTTTGGAAGGCAGGTTTGAGACCCAGTACTTC. This encodes CASSLEGRFETQYF.

This clone was counted once. The rearrangement joins TRBV7-2 to TRBJ2-1; 9 bases map to TRBD2. Losses at the gene ends were 1 base for V and 3 bases for J; bases not matched to a gene: 1. The CDR3 loop spans 15 amino acids. The germline V gene has CDR1 SGHTA and CDR2 FQGNSA. The CDR3 DNA follows: TGTGCCAGCAGCTTAGGCGGGGGGGGCTACAATGAGCAGTTCTTC. Its translation is CASSLGGGGYNEQFF.

CDR3 residues: CASSSRTGAYEQYF. The CDR3 DNA follows: TGCGCCAGCAGCTCGAGAACAGGGGCCTACGAGCAGTACTTC. This sequence joins TRBV5-1 and TRBJ2-7; 7 bases line up with TRBD1. Germline CDR1 and CDR2: SGHRS and YFSETQ. V was clipped by 3 bases and J by 2 bases; unmatched bases: 5. The CDR3 sequence is 14 residues long.

In its sample, this clone was seen once. V is TRBV7-8 and J is TRBJ1-1; D remains unclear. This CDR3 region has 15 residues. Germline V gene data show CDR1 as SGHVS and CDR2 as FQNEAQ. The V gene lost 5 bases and the J gene lost 2 bases, with 15 bases spanning the gap. The CDR3 spells CASSLFGQLNTEAFF. As DNA, the CDR3 is TGTGCCAGCAGCCTCTTCGGGCAGCTCAACACTGAAGCTTTCTTT.

The rearrangement links TRBV9 to TRBJ2-3; D remains unclear. V was trimmed by 0 bases and J by 4 bases, leaving 6 bases between them. The CDR3 covers 13 residues. CDR1 SGDLS and CDR2 YYNGEE come from the germline V gene. Written as DNA, the CDR3 is TGTGCCAGCAGCGTAGTGGGTTCAGATACGCAGTATTTT. Protein sequence: CASSVVGSDTQYF.

This chain connects TRBV7-3 to TRBJ2-3, with D maybe TRBD2 (6 bases). Trimming cost V 8 bases and J 0 bases, with 12 bases left between them. From germline, CDR1 is SGHTA and CDR2 FQGTGA. This CDR3 comprises 14 residues. This chain's CDR3 is CASRGGISTDTQYF. DNA for the CDR3: TGTGCCAGCCGGGGCGGGATCAGCACAGATACGCAGTATTTT.

The chain employs TRBV28 and TRBJ1-5; D call uncertain. CDR3 length equals 12 residues. V was shortened by 4 bases and J by 4 bases, with 5 bases between the two germline ends. Germline CDR1 MDHEN, CDR2 SYDVKM. The CDR3 loop reads CASSWSNQPQHF. For the CDR3, the DNA is TGTGCCAGCAGTTGGAGTAATCAGCCCCAGCATTTT.

The chain uses TRBV28 and TRBJ1-4; D is unclear. Germline CDR1 and CDR2: MDHEN and SYDVKM. V lost 7 bases, J lost 4 bases, and 7 bases lay in between. CDR3 length: 12 residues. The CDR3 loop reads CASNSNNEKLFF. The CDR3 DNA sequence: TGTGCCAGCAATTCCAATAATGAAAAACTGTTTTTT.